The 7 T cell receptor beta chains below come from one sample, sequenced in a study of T cell responses to AZD1222 COVID-19 vaccine. Data came from immunoSEQ multiplex PCR; TCRdb stores just in-frame clones and leaves some out. The table shows roughly 150,000 clones, with 70% to 90% occurring only once. This sample comprised peripheral blood, obtained on day 0 of AZD1222 vaccination. The source of these receptors is an adult in good health.

V usage is TRBV11-3 and J usage is TRBJ2-5, with D possibly being TRBD1 or TRBD2 (5 bases each). V was trimmed by 2 bases and J by 1 base, leaving 11 bases between them. This CDR3 contains 15 residues. In germline, CDR1 is SGHNT, CDR2 YENEEA. For the CDR3, the DNA is TGTGCCAGCAGCTTATGGGGGTCGGCCCAAGAGACCCAGTACTTC. Protein product: CASSLWGSAQETQYF.

This clone was found once. V is TRBV7-9 and J is TRBJ2-7; no reliable D call. Germline V CDR1 and CDR2: SEHNR, FQNEAQ (reference sequence). CDR3 length: 14 amino acids. V dropped 8 bases and J dropped 5 bases, with 19 bases sitting between them. This CDR3 is CASSRRASPHEQYF. In DNA, the CDR3 is TGTGCCAGCTCCCGACGGGCCTCACCCCACGAGCAGTACTTC. Complete variable domain (other parts from reference TRBV7-9 and TRBJ2-7): DTGVSQNPRHKITKRGQNVTFRCDPISEHNRLYWYRQTLGQGPEFLTYFQNEAQLEKSRLLSDRFSAERPKGSFSTLEIQRTEQGDSAMYLCASSRRASPHEQYFGPGTRLTVT.

The rearrangement links TRBV19 to TRBJ1-3, with D possibly being TRBD1 (5 bases). V shed 10 bases and J shed 0 bases, with 10 bases lying between them. The germline CDR1 and CDR2 sequences are LNHDA and SQIVND (reference sequence). The CDR3 contains 13 residues. CDR3 nucleotides: TGTGCCACCAGGGTCAGCTCTGGAAACACCATATATTTT. It specifies CATRVSSGNTIYF.

The rearrangement uses TRBV27 and TRBJ2-7, with a weak D call TRBD1 (6 bases). From germline, CDR1 is MNHEY and CDR2 SMNVEV (reference sequence). The ends were cut back, 2 bases at V and 3 bases at J, with 17 bases in the middle. The CDR3 consists of 16 residues. This CDR3 reads CASSLSPGHPSYEQYF. DNA for the CDR3: TGTGCCAGCAGTTTAAGTCCGGGACACCCCAGCTACGAGCAGTACTTC.

V is TRBV11-3 and J is TRBJ2-1; TRBD2 is a possible D gene (7 bases). The CDR3 consists of 17 residues. Germline CDR1 SGHNT, CDR2 YENEEA. V lost 1 base and J 9 bases, leaving 22 bases between the germline ends. The CDR3 reads CASSLVSASGVGGEQFF. In DNA, the CDR3 is TGTGCCAGCAGCTTAGTCTCGGCTAGCGGCGTAGGGGGTGAGCAGTTCTTC.

This clone appeared once. V is TRBV2 and J is TRBJ1-2, with D unresolved. CDR1 and CDR2 (germline): SNHLY, FYNNEI. This CDR3 is built from 16 residues. V was clipped by 7 bases and J by 7 bases, with 25 bases between them. Written as DNA, the CDR3 is TGTGCCAGCACCATAGAAAGTCTGGGCTCCAACCTTGGCTACACCTTC. This gives the protein CASTIESLGSNLGYTF.

This chain connects TRBV28 to TRBJ2-5; the D gene is possibly TRBD1 (5 bases). Trimming cost V 2 bases and J 7 bases, with 11 bases left between them. The CDR3 has 13 amino acids. Per the germline V gene, CDR1 is MDHEN and CDR2 is SYDVKM. This CDR3 is CASSLQGPGTQYF. CDR3 nucleotides: TGTGCCAGCAGTTTACAGGGTCCTGGGACCCAGTACTTC.